These 3 T cell receptor beta chains came from one sample sequenced in a study of blood T cell repertoires in COVID-19. TCRdb's copy holds only in-frame clones and misses some; the assay was immunoSEQ multiplex PCR. This table holds under 150,000 clones, roughly 73% found once. The sequencing sample was made of peripheral blood. The receptors come from a woman aged 50 to 65 with active or convalescent COVID-19.

This clone was seen only a few times. The chain has TRBV7-9 and TRBJ1-2; D call uncertain. CDR3 length: 13 amino acids. The germline CDR1 and CDR2 sequences are SEHNR and FQNEAQ (reference sequence). Trimming removed 1 base from V and 6 bases from J, with 9 bases in between. CDR3 nucleotides: TGTGCCAGCAGCTTAGTTAATCAGGATGGCTACACCTTC. Translation: CASSLVNQDGYTF.

The chain carries TRBV12-3 or TRBV12-4 and TRBJ1-1; the D gene is possibly TRBD1 (6 bases). The germline V and J ends were trimmed by 5 bases and 4 bases, with 11 bases remaining between them. The CDR3 sequence is 13 residues long. The CDR3 reads CASSPRTATEAFF. The CDR3 nucleotides are TGTGCCAGCAGTCCCCGGACAGCCACTGAAGCTTTCTTT.

The chain couples TRBV28 to TRBJ2-7; TRBD1 matches 7 bases. The V segment lost 2 bases and the J segment 2 bases; nucleotides outside the gene matches: 12. CDR1 and CDR2 (germline): MDHEN, SYDVKM. There are 17 residues in the CDR3. CDR3 residues: CASSLNDRVRFAYEQYF. CDR3 coding DNA: TGTGCCAGCAGTTTAAACGACAGGGTGAGATTTGCCTACGAGCAGTACTTC.